Shown below are 30 T cell receptor beta chains from a single sample sequenced in a study of shared clonotypes between healthy human individuals. Some clones are missing from TCRdb's copy, which holds only in-frame ones; the method was immunoSEQ multiplex PCR. This table has under 1,100,000 clones, around 76% appearing once. The sequencing sample was made of memory CD4+ T cells sorted from blood. The subset was: CD45RA-negative fraction. The receptors shown here come from a man between 18 and 35 years old in good health.

A word on this clone: Other DNA sequences from this sample encode an identical CDR3 as well. The rearrangement joins TRBV4-1 to TRBJ1-5; D call uncertain. V dropped 1 base and J dropped 3 bases, with 7 bases sitting between them. Germline-derived CDR1 and CDR2 are MGHRA and YSYEKL. This CDR3 contains 14 residues. CDR3 loop: CASSQGAINQPQHF. Written as DNA, the CDR3 is TGCGCCAGCAGCCAAGGGGCGATCAATCAGCCCCAGCATTTT.

The chain recombines TRBV7-6 with TRBJ2-7; 7 positions match TRBD2. Germline values: CDR1 SGHVS, CDR2 FNYEAQ. The CDR3 totals 14 residues. After removal of 1 base from V and 4 bases from J, the junction contained 4 bases not matched to a gene. The CDR3 loop is CASSLVGREYEQYF. CDR3 nucleotide sequence: TGTGCCAGCAGCTTAGTGGGGAGGGAGTACGAGCAGTACTTC.

The rearrangement uses TRBV7-8 and TRBJ2-1; D not resolved. Germline V gene sequence: CDR1 SGHVS, CDR2 FQNEAQ. The CDR3 runs 14 residues. Deletions cut 3 bases from V and 7 bases from J, with 13 bases between. The CDR3 sequence: CASSFPYSGNEQFF. The CDR3 DNA follows: TGTGCCAGCAGCTTCCCTTACTCCGGGAATGAGCAGTTCTTC.

The chain carries TRBV9 and TRBJ2-1; TRBD2 aligns across 10 bases. The CDR3 is 16 residues long. CDR1 is SGDLS and CDR2 is YYNGEE in the germline V gene. V trimming: 0 bases; J trimming: 8 bases; junction bases outside the gene matches: 8. This chain's CDR3 is CASSVGELAGKYEQFF. Written as DNA, the CDR3 is TGTGCCAGCAGCGTAGGGGAACTAGCGGGAAAATATGAGCAGTTCTTC.

This clone was picked up one time. This chain connects TRBV30 to TRBJ1-2; TRBD1 agrees at 9 bases. Germline values: CDR1 GTSNPN, CDR2 SVGIG (reference sequence). CDR3 size: 13 residues. With V trimmed by 7 bases and J by 2 bases, 5 bases remained unmatched. CDR3: CAFPDRGNYGYTF. CDR3 DNA: TGTGCCTTCCCGGACAGGGGCAACTATGGCTACACCTTC.

The chain joins TRBV29-1 to TRBJ2-1; the match to TRBD2 covers 11 bases. The length of the CDR3 is 15 residues. CDR1 SQVTM and CDR2 ANQGSEA come from the germline V gene. Unmatched junction bases numbered 4, after V lost 6 bases and J lost 0 bases. Here the CDR3 reads CSVTSGGYSYNEQFF. The CDR3 nucleotides read TGCAGCGTAACTAGCGGGGGCTACTCCTACAATGAGCAGTTCTTC.

This clone appeared a single time. The chain couples TRBV9 to TRBJ2-5, with 11 nucleotides matching TRBD1. This CDR3 spans 15 amino acids. CDR1 and CDR2 (germline): SGDLS, YYNGEE. V gave up 3 bases and J gave up 5 bases; unmatched junction bases: 6. The CDR3 spells CASSGQGTGGETQYF. CDR3 sequence (DNA): TGTGCCAGCAGCGGCCAAGGGACAGGGGGTGAGACCCAGTACTTC.

This clone was found once. As DNA, the CDR3 is TGTGCCAGCAGGCACAGGGAGAACACTGAAGCTTTCTTT. Translation: CASRHRENTEAFF. The chain recombines TRBV6-1 with TRBJ1-1; tentatively, D is TRBD1 (6 bases). The germline gives CDR1 MNHNS, CDR2 SASEGT. This CDR3 contains 13 residues. Trimming left V 6 bases short and J 1 base short, with 9 bases between.

The chain recombines TRBV28 with TRBJ2-1, with 11 bases lining up with TRBD2. This CDR3 contains 14 residues. Germline loops: CDR1 MDHEN, CDR2 SYDVKM. Trimming at V came to 4 bases and at J to 6 bases, leaving 2 bases not matched to a gene. The CDR3 region is CASSSSGGSNEQFF. CDR3 in DNA: TGTGCCAGCAGTTCTAGCGGGGGGTCCAATGAGCAGTTCTTC. Combining the CDR3 with reference TRBV28 and TRBJ2-1 gives the whole variable domain DVKVTQSSRYLVKRTGEKVFLECVQDMDHENMFWYRQDPGLGLRLIYFSYDVKMKEKGDIPEGYSVSREKKERFSLILESASTNQTSMYLCASSSSGGSNEQFFGPGTRLTVL.

The gene calls are TRBV5-4 and TRBJ2-5; a weak D match, TRBD1 (5 bases). Trimming shortened V by 1 base and J by 5 bases, and 12 bases separated the two germline ends. CDR3 size: 14 residues. Looked up from germline, CDR1 is SGHNT and CDR2 is YYREEE (reference sequence). CDR3: CASSLPGPLETQYF. As DNA, the CDR3 is TGTGCCAGCAGCTTGCCAGGGCCGTTGGAGACCCAGTACTTC.

The rearrangement joins TRBV27 to TRBJ1-2; D not resolved. V was shortened by 4 bases and J by 7 bases, with 10 bases between the two germline ends. This CDR3 contains 12 residues. Germline V gene lookup returns CDR1 MNHEY and CDR2 SMNVEV (reference sequence). CDR3 bases: TGTGCCAGCAGTTCTAAGGGTGCTGGCTACACCTTC. As protein: CASSSKGAGYTF.

This chain joins TRBV2 and TRBJ1-1; D gene ambiguous. The ends were cut back, 4 bases at V and 4 bases at J, with 10 bases in the middle. Germline V lookup: CDR1 SNHLY, CDR2 FYNNEI. The CDR3 loop spans 13 amino acids. This chain's CDR3 is CASSGELGTEAFF. The CDR3 coding sequence is TGTGCCAGCAGTGGAGAATTGGGCACTGAAGCTTTCTTT. Using reference TRBV2 and TRBJ1-1 for the parts outside the CDR3, the full variable domain is EPEVTQTPSHQVTQMGQEVILRCVPISNHLYFYWYRQILGQKVEFLVSFYNNEISEKSEIFDDQFSVERPDGSNFTLKIRSTKLEDSAMYFCASSGELGTEAFFGQGTRLTVV.

The J gene is TRBJ2-1, the V gene TRBV6-1; TRBD2 might be the D (5 bases). Germline V gives CDR1 MNHNS, CDR2 SASEGT. The germline V and J ends were trimmed by 4 bases and 4 bases, with 8 bases remaining between them. The CDR3 runs 13 residues. The CDR3: CASSVRDYNEQFF. Here the CDR3 DNA reads TGTGCCAGCAGTGTCCGGGATTACAATGAGCAGTTCTTC.

This sequence joins TRBV6-1 and TRBJ2-7; no reliable D call. V lost 6 bases and J lost 2, with 5 bases in between. From germline, CDR1 is MNHNS and CDR2 SASEGT. There are 11 residues in the CDR3. This chain's CDR3 is CASRTTYEQYF. CDR3 bases: TGTGCCAGCAGGACAACCTACGAGCAGTACTTC.

The chain couples TRBV4-1 to TRBJ2-7; 12 bases are shared with TRBD2. CDR1 is MGHRA, CDR2 YSYEKL, per germline. V lost 2 bases to trimming and J lost 7 bases; unmatched junction nucleotides: 6. The CDR3 is 15 residues long. DNA of the CDR3: TGCGCCAGCAGCCAACTAGCGGGGGGGACCGGGGAGCAGTACTTC. As protein: CASSQLAGGTGEQYF.

The V call is TRBV2, the J call TRBJ2-5; D assignment may be TRBD1 or TRBD2 (5 bases each). The CDR3 extends over 16 amino acids. CDR1 is SNHLY, CDR2 FYNNEI, per germline. Trimming stripped 7 bases from V and 4 bases from J, with 22 bases between. The CDR3 loop is CASNKGTTTKGETQYF. DNA for the CDR3: TGTGCCAGCAATAAAGGGACCACGACAAAAGGAGAGACCCAGTACTTC. Full variable domain (missing parts from reference TRBV2 and TRBJ2-5): EPEVTQTPSHQVTQMGQEVILRCVPISNHLYFYWYRQILGQKVEFLVSFYNNEISEKSEIFDDQFSVERPDGSNFTLKIRSTKLEDSAMYFCASNKGTTTKGETQYFGPGTRLLVL.

V gene TRBV5-4 combines with J gene TRBJ2-3, with a possible D match to TRBD1 (6 bases). CDR1 is SGHNT and CDR2 is YYREEE in the germline V gene (reference sequence). Trimming shortened V by 3 bases and J by 3 bases, and 17 bases separated the two germline ends. The CDR3 totals 16 residues. CDR3 sequence (DNA): TGTGCCAGCAGCTCCACCGGCCAGGGGAAGACAGATACGCAGTATTTT. Its protein is CASSSTGQGKTDTQYF.

This clone has a handful of counts. The CDR3: CASSPGTSGTNGQFF. CDR3 nucleotides: TGTGCCAGCAGCCCGGGGACTAGCGGGACTAACGGGCAGTTCTTC. The gene calls are TRBV7-6 and TRBJ2-1; 13 nucleotides align to TRBD2. With 5 bases clipped from V and 12 bases from J, the junction kept 10 bases outside the gene matches. The germline V gene encodes CDR1 SGHVS and CDR2 FNYEAQ. CDR3 length: 15 amino acids.

V is TRBV19 and J is TRBJ1-4, with D maybe TRBD1 (6 bases). Looked up from germline, CDR1 is LNHDA and CDR2 is SQIVND (reference sequence). There are 15 residues in the CDR3. The V and J ends lost 6 bases and 3 bases respectively, with 14 bases between them. CDR3: CASRAQGTANEKLFF. The CDR3 region has the DNA TGTGCCAGTAGGGCCCAGGGGACGGCTAATGAAAAACTGTTTTTT. The full variable domain, rest sourced from reference TRBV19 and TRBJ1-4, is DGGITQSPKYLFRKEGQNVTLSCEQNLNHDAMYWYRQDPGQGLRLIYYSQIVNDFQKGDIAEGYSVSREKKESFPLTVTSAQKNPTAFYLCASRAQGTANEKLFFGSGTQLSVL.

J is TRBJ1-2 and V is TRBV6-5; D call uncertain. V lost 0 bases to trimming and J lost 6 bases, with 14 bases between them. The CDR3 has 15 residues. CDR1 is MNHEY and CDR2 is SVGAGI in the germline V gene. In DNA, the CDR3 is TGTGCCAGCAGTTACTCGGCAGCCAGCAACCATGGCTACACCTTC. Amino acids: CASSYSAASNHGYTF.

A remark on this clone: The same CDR3 is also encoded by other DNA sequences in this sample. The rearrangement joins TRBV19 to TRBJ1-2; 7 nucleotides match TRBD1. The CDR3 totals 13 residues. V lost 1 base, J lost 6 bases, and 2 bases stayed unmatched. Germline V gene data show CDR1 as LNHDA and CDR2 as SQIVND (reference sequence). Written as DNA, the CDR3 is TGTGCCAGTAGTATAGCAACAGGGGATGGCTACACCTTC. Translated, it gives CASSIATGDGYTF. The whole variable domain, filled in from reference TRBV19 and TRBJ1-2, reads DGGITQSPKYLFRKEGQNVTLSCEQNLNHDAMYWYRQDPGQGLRLIYYSQIVNDFQKGDIAEGYSVSREKKESFPLTVTSAQKNPTAFYLCASSIATGDGYTFGSGTRLTVV.

This rearrangement joins TRBV29-1 to TRBJ2-2, with D possibly being TRBD1 or TRBD2 (5 bases each). V was clipped by 5 bases and J by 6 bases, with 7 bases between them. The CDR3 consists of 11 residues. Per the germline V gene, CDR1 is SQVTM and CDR2 is ANQGSEA. CDR3 nucleotides: TGCAGCGTTCAGGGAGCCGGGGAGCTGTTTTTT. It yields the protein CSVQGAGELFF.

The V gene is TRBV19, the J gene TRBJ2-2, with a weak D call TRBD2 (6 bases). The germline gives CDR1 LNHDA, CDR2 SQIVND (reference sequence). Trimming left V 2 bases short and J 6 bases short, with 16 bases between. The CDR3 loop spans 16 amino acids. This CDR3 is CASSISVGRGPGELFF. CDR3 coding DNA: TGTGCCAGTAGTATATCGGTAGGGCGGGGTCCCGGGGAGCTGTTTTTT.

This clone turned up a few times. The gene calls are TRBV4-1 and TRBJ2-1, with 9 bases matching TRBD2. Germline trimming cut 9 bases from V and 2 bases from J; bases unmatched to any gene: 2. CDR1 is MGHRA, CDR2 YSYEKL, per germline. This CDR3 spans 13 amino acids. Here the CDR3 DNA reads TGCGCCAGGACTAGCGGAGCCTACAATGAGCAGTTCTTC. It encodes CARTSGAYNEQFF.

The chain recombines TRBV2 with TRBJ1-1; D is unresolved. V lost 8 bases to trimming and J lost 2 bases, with 12 bases between them. The germline V gene encodes CDR1 SNHLY and CDR2 FYNNEI. CDR3 length: 13 amino acids. CDR3 loop: CASSSAFNTEAFF. The CDR3, as DNA: TGTGCCAGCTCCTCTGCCTTCAACACTGAAGCTTTCTTT.

This clone was found a few times. This rearrangement joins TRBV2 to TRBJ1-1; 9 bases map to TRBD1. The CDR3 is 12 residues long. The ends lost 11 bases at V and 5 bases at J; junction bases unmatched: 6. Germline CDR1 reads SNHLY; CDR2 reads FYNNEI. The CDR3 here is CASTGGRTEAFF. Written as DNA, the CDR3 is TGTGCCTCAACAGGGGGCCGGACTGAAGCTTTCTTT.

The chain joins TRBV5-4 to TRBJ1-1; a weak D match, TRBD1 (6 bases). Trimming removed 3 bases at V and 6 bases at J, with 12 bases between. Germline CDR1 reads SGHNT; CDR2 reads YYREEE (reference sequence). There are 13 residues in the CDR3. The CDR3 spells CASSSTGTAEAFF. The CDR3 DNA reads TGTGCCAGCAGCTCAACAGGGACCGCTGAAGCTTTCTTT. The variable domain in full, completed from reference TRBV5-4 and TRBJ1-1, reads ETGVTQSPTHLIKTRGQQVTLRCSSQSGHNTVSWYQQALGQGPQFIFQYYREEENGRGNFPPRFSGLQFPNYSSELNVNALELDDSALYLCASSSTGTAEAFFGQGTRLTVV.

The chain recombines TRBV10-3 with TRBJ2-5; D could derive from TRBD1 or TRBD2 (6 bases each). This CDR3 is 13 amino acids long. Germline V gene sequence: CDR1 ENHRY, CDR2 SYGVKD. The V gene lost 10 bases and the J gene lost 0 bases, with 12 bases spanning the gap. The chain's CDR3 is CATLRDNQETQYF. CDR3 DNA sequence: TGTGCCACCTTGCGGGACAACCAAGAGACCCAGTACTTC.

This sequence joins TRBV9 and TRBJ2-7; weak D call: TRBD2 (5 bases). The CDR3 loop spans 12 amino acids. V lost 4 bases, J lost 7 bases, and 12 bases lay in between. The germline V gene has CDR1 SGDLS and CDR2 YYNGEE. This CDR3 reads CASSNGEREQYF. The CDR3 nucleotides are TGTGCCAGCAGCAACGGGGAGAGGGAGCAGTACTTC.

V usage is TRBV30 and J usage is TRBJ2-7, with D possibly matching TRBD1 (6 bases). The V gene's germline CDR1 is GTSNPN and CDR2 SVGIG (reference sequence). V lost 5 bases and J lost 5, with 13 bases in between. The CDR3 sequence is 12 residues long. This CDR3 reads CAWDQGSHEQYF. CDR3 bases: TGTGCCTGGGATCAGGGGAGCCACGAGCAGTACTTC.